These 11 T cell receptor beta chains were sequenced from one sample in a study of cytomegalovirus exposure and HLA in healthy donors. Only in-frame clones appear in the TCRdb table, and some are missing; sequencing was by immunoSEQ multiplex PCR. The data hold 200,000 or so clones, with about nine tenths observed a single time. The specimen sequenced was PBMCs. These receptors came from a woman between 18 and 29 years old in good health and CMV-seropositive.

V gene TRBV28 combines with J gene TRBJ2-7; D perhaps matches TRBD1 (6 bases). Trimming removed 5 bases at V and 0 bases at J, with 17 bases between. The CDR3 is 16 amino acids. In germline, CDR1 is MDHEN, CDR2 SYDVKM. CDR3 loop: CASSETLTGYSYEQYF. The CDR3 DNA is TGTGCCAGCAGTGAGACTCTGACAGGCTACTCCTACGAGCAGTACTTC.

The rearrangement joins TRBV19 to TRBJ2-7, with D uncertain. CDR3 length: 15 residues. V lost 5 bases, J lost 0 bases, and 14 bases lay in between. The germline CDR1 and CDR2 sequences are LNHDA and SQIVND (reference sequence). Here the CDR3 reads CASSPSLSISYEQYF. CDR3 in DNA: TGTGCCAGTAGTCCTTCACTATCGATCTCCTACGAGCAGTACTTC.

The chain couples TRBV11-2 to TRBJ1-1; the match to TRBD1 covers 11 bases. V lost 5 bases to trimming and J lost 4 bases; unmatched junction nucleotides: 9. CDR1 and CDR2 (germline): SGHAT, FQNNGV. This CDR3 comprises 16 residues. DNA for the CDR3: TGTGCCAGCAGCCCCCCTCCCGGGACAGGGGGCACTGAAGCTTTCTTT. Encoded protein: CASSPPPGTGGTEAFF.

This chain links TRBV28 with TRBJ1-1; tentatively, D is TRBD1 (6 bases). The CDR3 totals 15 residues. The germline gives CDR1 MDHEN, CDR2 SYDVKM. Deletions cut 4 bases from V and 4 bases from J, with 16 bases between. CDR3 protein: CASSSSHGGITEAFF. CDR3 DNA sequence: TGTGCCAGCAGTTCAAGCCATGGGGGCATCACTGAAGCTTTCTTT.

V is TRBV6-5 and J is TRBJ1-1; tentatively, D is TRBD1 (5 bases). The CDR3 length is 14 residues. Trimming stripped 2 bases from V and 6 bases from J, with 13 bases between. CDR1 is MNHEY and CDR2 is SVGAGI in the germline V gene. CDR3 bases: TGTGCCAGCAGTTACGGGGGGAGGATCGCTGAAGCTTTCTTT. Translating gives CASSYGGRIAEAFF.

The chain has TRBV10-3 and TRBJ2-7, with TRBD1 identical over 9 bases. Germline V gene data show CDR1 as ENHRY and CDR2 as SYGVKD. This CDR3 is built from 15 residues. Losses at the gene ends were 6 bases for V and 7 bases for J; bases not matched to a gene: 13. The DNA of the CDR3 is TGTGCCATCAGCCTCCAAAGGGACAGGGAGGGGGAGCAGTACTTC. This gives the protein CAISLQRDREGEQYF.

The V and J genes are TRBV6-1 and TRBJ1-5, with a possible D match to TRBD1 (5 bases). V dropped 4 bases and J dropped 0 bases, with 10 bases sitting between them. Germline CDR1 MNHNS, CDR2 SASEGT. The CDR3 is made up of 15 amino acids. CDR3 sequence: CASSATGHSNQPQHF. The CDR3 bases are TGTGCCAGCAGTGCTACAGGCCATAGCAATCAGCCCCAGCATTTT.

DNA of the CDR3: TGTGCCAGCAGCTCCGGCGGGGATCAGCCCCAGCATTTT. Its translation: CASSSGGDQPQHF. The V and J genes are TRBV7-3 and TRBJ1-5; D remains ambiguous. Trimming shortened V by 4 bases and J by 5 bases, and 9 bases separated the two germline ends. The CDR3 sequence is 13 residues long. Germline V gives CDR1 SGHTA, CDR2 FQGTGA.

This clone is a singleton in its sample. The V call is TRBV19, the J call TRBJ2-7; TRBD1 agrees at 8 bases. CDR3 length equals 15 residues. Trimming at V came to 7 bases and at J to 0 bases, leaving 8 bases not matched to a gene. Germline lookup yields CDR1 LNHDA and CDR2 SQIVND (reference sequence). CDR3 bases: TGTGCCAGTACCCTAGGACAGGGAAGCTCCTACGAGCAGTACTTC. Translated: CASTLGQGSSYEQYF.

The J gene is TRBJ2-7, the V gene TRBV7-9; no definite D call. The V and J ends lost 1 base and 5 bases respectively, with 12 bases between them. The germline V gene has CDR1 SEHNR and CDR2 FQNEAQ (reference sequence). The CDR3 length is 14 residues. The CDR3 sequence is CASSLGIPPHEQYF. Here the CDR3 DNA reads TGTGCCAGCAGCTTAGGTATCCCCCCCCACGAGCAGTACTTC.

In the case of this clone: At the DNA level, this CDR3 is encoded by other sequences in the same sample as well. V gene TRBV5-1 combines with J gene TRBJ2-3; TRBD2 aligns across 14 bases. The CDR3 consists of 16 residues. CDR1 is SGHRS, CDR2 YFSETQ, per germline. Losses at the gene ends were 4 bases for V and 4 bases for J; bases not matched to a gene: 5. CDR3 amino acids: CASSPGTSGSADTQYF. In DNA, the CDR3 is TGCGCCAGCAGCCCCGGGACTAGCGGGAGCGCAGATACGCAGTATTTT.